This is a list of T cell receptor beta chains from one sample in a study of blood T cell repertoires in COVID-19. Profiling relied on immunoSEQ multiplex PCR, and the TCRdb table lists in-frame clones only, not all of them. This sample has tens of thousands of clones; over 60% occur once, and the top ten carry approximately 6.8%. Sample: peripheral blood. These receptors came from a woman between 50 and 59 years old with active or convalescent COVID-19. CDR3s leave out the opening cysteine and the closing phenylalanine or tryptophan. Fields, in order: J gene, V gene, D gene, CDR3 protein. D genes are given only for firm matches.

j_call: TRBJ2-1; v_call: TRBV5-1; d_call: TRBD2; cdr3_aa: ASSKGLAVYNEQF
j_call: TRBJ2-3; v_call: TRBV6-5; d_call: -; cdr3_aa: ASSYSSSLAGNTQY
j_call: TRBJ1-5; v_call: TRBV7-6; d_call: -; cdr3_aa: ASSSTGGGNQPQH
j_call: TRBJ1-5; v_call: TRBV6-5; d_call: -; cdr3_aa: ASSYSRGYQPQH
j_call: TRBJ1-4; v_call: TRBV18; d_call: -; cdr3_aa: ASSSTAGNEKLF
j_call: TRBJ1-2; v_call: TRBV7-2; d_call: TRBD1; cdr3_aa: ASSWGQGGGGYT
j_call: TRBJ1-1; v_call: TRBV4-2; d_call: -; cdr3_aa: ASSVHLGPAGTEAF
j_call: TRBJ1-3; v_call: TRBV27; d_call: -; cdr3_aa: ASSLHGARGNTIY
j_call: TRBJ1-1; v_call: TRBV30; d_call: -; cdr3_aa: ACGPNTEAF
j_call: TRBJ2-1; v_call: TRBV7-9; d_call: -; cdr3_aa: ASSLSYNEQF
j_call: TRBJ2-1; v_call: TRBV29-1; d_call: TRBD2; cdr3_aa: SVHGLALSYNEQF
j_call: TRBJ2-3; v_call: TRBV4-3; d_call: -; cdr3_aa: ASSQDKGGSMDTQY
j_call: TRBJ1-2; v_call: TRBV3-1/TRBV3-2; d_call: -; cdr3_aa: ASSQAGGYRLGYT
j_call: TRBJ1-6; v_call: TRBV30; d_call: -; cdr3_aa: AWRRGNSPLH
j_call: TRBJ1-4; v_call: TRBV7-9; d_call: -; cdr3_aa: ASSFRDYEKLF
j_call: TRBJ2-3; v_call: TRBV4-3; d_call: -; cdr3_aa: ASSQAEGDTQY
j_call: TRBJ1-2; v_call: TRBV11-2; d_call: TRBD1; cdr3_aa: ASSGTGGNYGYT
j_call: TRBJ2-5; v_call: TRBV27; d_call: TRBD1; cdr3_aa: ASSQGAPGETQY
j_call: TRBJ1-1; v_call: TRBV18; d_call: -; cdr3_aa: ASSPIPGSEAF
j_call: TRBJ2-7; v_call: TRBV5-1; d_call: TRBD2; cdr3_aa: ASRPTSGSSYEQY
j_call: TRBJ2-5; v_call: TRBV6-2/TRBV6-3; d_call: -; cdr3_aa: ASSPGEETQY
j_call: TRBJ1-1; v_call: TRBV7-8; d_call: TRBD1; cdr3_aa: ASSPQGIEAF
j_call: TRBJ2-1; v_call: TRBV15; d_call: -; cdr3_aa: ATSRTGTNYNEQF
j_call: TRBJ2-5; v_call: TRBV4-2; d_call: -; cdr3_aa: ASKVEGAAETQY
j_call: TRBJ1-2; v_call: TRBV7-3; d_call: TRBD1; cdr3_aa: ASSARQGYGYT
j_call: TRBJ2-7; v_call: TRBV21-1; d_call: -; cdr3_aa: ASSKAMQSYEQY
j_call: TRBJ2-7; v_call: TRBV9; d_call: TRBD1; cdr3_aa: ASSVGTGGIYEQY
j_call: TRBJ1-3; v_call: TRBV5-8; d_call: -; cdr3_aa: ASSSVDTIY
j_call: TRBJ2-7; v_call: TRBV7-9; d_call: TRBD1; cdr3_aa: ASSSDRGPGYEQY
j_call: TRBJ1-1; v_call: TRBV6-5; d_call: -; cdr3_aa: ASSSQGWSTEAF
j_call: TRBJ1-4; v_call: TRBV29-1; d_call: TRBD1; cdr3_aa: SAGTDLNEKLF
j_call: TRBJ2-3; v_call: TRBV7-3; d_call: TRBD2; cdr3_aa: ASSRSGSTDTQY
j_call: TRBJ1-6; v_call: TRBV18; d_call: -; cdr3_aa: ASSPQGYNSPLH
j_call: TRBJ1-2; v_call: TRBV6-4; d_call: -; cdr3_aa: ASSEGSLNYGYT
j_call: TRBJ1-1; v_call: TRBV7-9; d_call: TRBD1; cdr3_aa: ASIGQGEWDTEAF
j_call: TRBJ2-7; v_call: TRBV11-2; d_call: -; cdr3_aa: ASSLDRNMVQY
j_call: TRBJ2-2; v_call: TRBV7-9; d_call: -; cdr3_aa: ASSFGNGELF
j_call: TRBJ2-7; v_call: TRBV29-1; d_call: TRBD1; cdr3_aa: SVGGQGRYEQY
j_call: TRBJ1-2; v_call: TRBV12-3/TRBV12-4; d_call: -; cdr3_aa: ASRARGGYT
j_call: TRBJ2-1; v_call: TRBV14; d_call: TRBD2; cdr3_aa: ASSQRETSGRVLNEQF
j_call: TRBJ2-5; v_call: TRBV6-1; d_call: TRBD2; cdr3_aa: ASSEGGGEKEY